This T cell receptor beta chain was observed in a study of shared clonotypes between healthy human individuals. Deep-level assay runs were performed. Method: immunoSEQ multiplex PCR; TCRdb's copy keeps in-frame clones and lacks some. The sample carries about 1 million clones, about 75% recorded once. Broader study findings: Against clonotypes common to all four donors, non-shared ones had lower generation probabilities.

For this clone: The antigen remains undetermined.

V was trimmed by 4 bases and J by 3 bases, leaving 7 bases between them. Germline CDR1 and CDR2: LGHNA and YNFKEQ. The CDR3 covers 12 residues. This clonotype was obtained from a young man in good health. The genes are TRBV4-2 and TRBJ2-7; D uncertain. The sample comprised memory CD4+ T cells sorted from blood. Sample subset: CD45RA-negative fraction. CDR3 residues: CASSRANYEQYF. The CDR3 DNA sequence: TGTGCCAGCAGCCGCGCCAACTACGAGCAGTACTTC.